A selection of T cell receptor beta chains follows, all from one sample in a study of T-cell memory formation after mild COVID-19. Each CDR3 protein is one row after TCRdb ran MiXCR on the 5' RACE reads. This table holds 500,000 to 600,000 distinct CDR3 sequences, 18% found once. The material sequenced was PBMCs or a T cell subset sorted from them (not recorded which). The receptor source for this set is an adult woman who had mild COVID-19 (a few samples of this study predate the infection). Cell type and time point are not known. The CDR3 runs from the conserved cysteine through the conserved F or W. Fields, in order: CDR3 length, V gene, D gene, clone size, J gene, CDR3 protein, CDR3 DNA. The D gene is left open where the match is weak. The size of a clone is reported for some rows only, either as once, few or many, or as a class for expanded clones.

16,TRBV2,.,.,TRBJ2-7,CASRPGLPQRYYEQYF,TGTGCCAGCAGACCCGGACTCCCTCAACGCTACTACGAGCAGTACTTC
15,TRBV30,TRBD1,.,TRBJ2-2,CAWGPGQGNTGELFF,TGTGCCTGGGGGCCGGGACAGGGGAACACCGGGGAGCTGTTTTTT
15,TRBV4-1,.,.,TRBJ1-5,CASSQRDTGNQPQHF,TGCGCCAGCAGCCAGAGGGACACCGGCAATCAGCCCCAGCATTTT
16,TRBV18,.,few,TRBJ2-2,CASHVPGIRNSGELFF,TGTGCCAGCCACGTACCGGGAATCCGAAACTCCGGGGAGCTGTTTTTT
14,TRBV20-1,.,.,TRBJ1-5,CSAGGHLSNQPQHF,TGCAGTGCTGGGGGACACCTTAGCAATCAGCCCCAGCATTTT
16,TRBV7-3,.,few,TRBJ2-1,CASSSRGAGVGNEQFF,TGTGCCAGCAGCTCTCGTGGGGCAGGGGTAGGCAATGAGCAGTTCTTC
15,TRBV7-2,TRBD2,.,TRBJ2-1,CASSPALAPNNEQFF,TGTGCCAGCAGCCCAGCACTAGCGCCCAACAATGAGCAGTTCTTC
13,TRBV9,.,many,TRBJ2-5,CASSQGREETQYF,TGTGCCAGCAGCCAGGGCAGGGAAGAGACCCAGTACTTC
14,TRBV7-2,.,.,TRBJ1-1,CASSLGGFQTEAFF,TGTGCCAGCAGCCTGGGTGGGTTTCAAACTGAAGCTTTCTTT
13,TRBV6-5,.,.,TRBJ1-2,CASSSWGGEGYTF,TGTGCCAGCAGTTCGTGGGGCGGGGAAGGCTACACCTTC
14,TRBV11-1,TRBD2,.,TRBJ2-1,CASSPMAGDNEQFF,TGTGCCAGCAGCCCCATGGCGGGGGACAATGAGCAGTTCTTC
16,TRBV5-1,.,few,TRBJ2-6,CASSPVQSSGANVLTF,TGCGCCAGCAGCCCCGTCCAAAGTTCCGGGGCCAACGTCCTGACTTTC
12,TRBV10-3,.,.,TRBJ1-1,CAIGDNSLEAFF,TGTGCCATCGGGGACAACTCACTAGAAGCTTTCTTT
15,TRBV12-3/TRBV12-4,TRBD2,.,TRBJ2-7,CASSPPTSGSYEQYF,TGTGCCAGCAGCCCACCTACTAGCGGGAGCTACGAGCAGTACTTC
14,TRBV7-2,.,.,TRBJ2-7,CASSLTPLNGGQYF,TGTGCCAGCAGCTTAACCCCGCTTAATGGCGGGCAGTACTTC
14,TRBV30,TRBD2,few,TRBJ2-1,CASLAGETYNEQFF,TGTGCCAGTTTAGCGGGAGAAACCTACAATGAGCAGTTCTTC
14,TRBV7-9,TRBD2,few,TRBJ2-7,CASSPGAGDYEQYF,TGTGCCAGCAGTCCCGGGGCGGGGGACTACGAGCAGTACTTC
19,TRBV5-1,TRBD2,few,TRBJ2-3,CASSLARRQSGLALDTQYF,TGCGCCAGCAGCTTGGCTCGGAGGCAATCGGGACTAGCGCTCGATACGCAGTATTTT
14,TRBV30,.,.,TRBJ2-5,CAWSSWGYQETQYF,TGTGCCTGGAGTTCCTGGGGGTACCAAGAGACCCAGTACTTC
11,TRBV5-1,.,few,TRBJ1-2,CAGQVDYGYTF,TGCGCCGGGCAGGTGGACTATGGCTACACCTTC
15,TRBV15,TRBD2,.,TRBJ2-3,CATSRAAGGTDTQYF,TGTGCCACCAGCAGAGCAGCGGGGGGTACAGATACGCAGTATTTT